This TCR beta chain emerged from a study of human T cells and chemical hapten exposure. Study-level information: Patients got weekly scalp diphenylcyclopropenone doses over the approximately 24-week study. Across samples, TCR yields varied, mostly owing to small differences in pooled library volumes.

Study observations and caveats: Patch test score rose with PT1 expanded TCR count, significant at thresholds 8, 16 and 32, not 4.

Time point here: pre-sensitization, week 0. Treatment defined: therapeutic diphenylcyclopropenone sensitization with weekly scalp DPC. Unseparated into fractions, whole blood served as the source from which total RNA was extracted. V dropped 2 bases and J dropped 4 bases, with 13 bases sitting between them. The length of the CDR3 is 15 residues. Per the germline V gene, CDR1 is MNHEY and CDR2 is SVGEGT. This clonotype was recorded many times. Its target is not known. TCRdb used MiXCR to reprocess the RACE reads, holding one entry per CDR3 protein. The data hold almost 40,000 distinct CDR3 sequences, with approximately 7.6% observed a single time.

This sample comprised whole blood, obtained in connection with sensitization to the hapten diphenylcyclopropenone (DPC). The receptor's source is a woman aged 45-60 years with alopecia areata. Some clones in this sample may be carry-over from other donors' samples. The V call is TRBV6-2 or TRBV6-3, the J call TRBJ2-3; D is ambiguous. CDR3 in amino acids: CASSYRASLADTQYF. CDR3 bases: TGTGCCAGCAGTTACAGGGCTTCATTGGCAGATACGCAGTATTTT.